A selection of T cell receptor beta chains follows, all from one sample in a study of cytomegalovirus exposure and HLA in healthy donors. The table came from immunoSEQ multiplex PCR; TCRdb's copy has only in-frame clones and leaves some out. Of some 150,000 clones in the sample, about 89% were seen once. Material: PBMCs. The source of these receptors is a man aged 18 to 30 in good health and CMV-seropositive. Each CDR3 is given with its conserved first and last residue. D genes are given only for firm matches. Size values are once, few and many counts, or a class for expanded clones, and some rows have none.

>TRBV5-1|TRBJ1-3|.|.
CASSNNMASGNTIYF
TGCGCCAGCAGCAATAATATGGCATCTGGAAACACCATATATTTT
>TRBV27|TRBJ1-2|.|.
CASAHDSPNYGYTF
TGTGCCAGCGCCCACGACAGCCCTAACTATGGCTACACCTTC
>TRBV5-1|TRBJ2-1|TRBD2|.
CASSLVSSGSLYEQFF
TGCGCCAGCAGCTTGGTTTCCAGCGGGAGTTTATATGAGCAGTTCTTC
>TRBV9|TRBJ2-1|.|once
CASSASYSYNEQFF
TGTGCCAGCAGCGCGAGCTATTCCTACAATGAGCAGTTCTTC
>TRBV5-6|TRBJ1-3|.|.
CASSFGGALDTIYF
TGTGCCAGCAGCTTCGGGGGGGCCCTAGACACCATATATTTT
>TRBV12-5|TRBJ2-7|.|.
CASGGTYEQYF
TGTGCTAGCGGGGGAACCTACGAGCAGTACTTC
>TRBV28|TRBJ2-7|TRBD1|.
CASSRFTGAEQYF
TGTGCCAGCAGTCGCTTCACAGGGGCCGAGCAGTACTTC
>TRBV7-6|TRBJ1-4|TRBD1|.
CASSLGVTGKEKLFF
TGTGCCAGCAGCTTAGGTGTGACAGGGAAAGAAAAACTGTTTTTT
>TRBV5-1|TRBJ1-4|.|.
CASSLEVPGLGEKLFF
TGCGCCAGCAGCTTGGAGGTGCCAGGGTTAGGGGAAAAACTGTTTTTT
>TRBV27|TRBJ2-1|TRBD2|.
CASRSSGVYNEQFF
TGTGCCAGCAGATCTAGCGGAGTTTACAATGAGCAGTTCTTC
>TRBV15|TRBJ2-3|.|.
CATSRGGGASAQYF
TGTGCCACCAGCAGGGGAGGGGGAGCTTCGGCGCAGTATTTT
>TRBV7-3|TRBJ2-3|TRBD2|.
CASSSSGNTDTQYF
TGTGCCAGCAGCTCTAGCGGTAACACAGATACGCAGTATTTT
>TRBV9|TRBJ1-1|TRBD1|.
CASSARDRVRTDTEAFF
TGTGCCAGCAGCGCCCGGGACAGGGTCAGGACCGACACTGAAGCTTTCTTT
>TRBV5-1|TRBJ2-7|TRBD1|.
CASSGLTGGYEQYF
TGCGCCAGCAGCGGGTTGACAGGGGGCTACGAGCAGTACTTC
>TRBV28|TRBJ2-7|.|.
CASSLDRGLPTYEQYF
TGTGCCAGCAGCCTTGACAGGGGACTACCTACCTACGAGCAGTACTTC
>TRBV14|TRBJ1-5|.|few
CASSGQTEGPQHF
TGTGCCAGCAGCGGACAGACCGAAGGACCCCAGCATTTT
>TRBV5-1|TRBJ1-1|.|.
CASSQRLEGSRNEAFF
TGCGCCAGCAGCCAACGGTTGGAGGGCTCGAGGAATGAAGCTTTCTTT
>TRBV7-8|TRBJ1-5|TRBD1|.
CASSRTPGQGNYQPQHF
TGTGCCAGCAGCCGTACACCGGGACAGGGGAACTATCAGCCCCAGCATTTT
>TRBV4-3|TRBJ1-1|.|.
CASSQDLRTEAFF
TGCGCCAGCAGCCAAGATTTACGGACTGAAGCTTTCTTT
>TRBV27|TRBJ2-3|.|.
CASARDTDTQYF
TGTGCCAGCGCGCGGGACACAGATACGCAGTATTTT
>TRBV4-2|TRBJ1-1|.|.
CASSQDWGAWTEAFF
TGTGCCAGCAGCCAAGATTGGGGAGCGTGGACTGAAGCTTTCTTT
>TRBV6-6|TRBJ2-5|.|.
CASSAGLIGETQYF
TGTGCCAGCTCCGCGGGGCTCATAGGGGAGACCCAGTACTTC